Listed here are 2 T cell receptor beta chains from one sample, sequenced in a study of regulatory T cells in long-lasting Graves disease. Through Arm-PCR of CDR3 regions and iRepertoire HTBI primers, TCR beta libraries were built. Via MiXCR, TCRdb re-called the multiplex PCR reads, giving one row per CDR3 protein. The data contain about 440,000 distinct CDR3 sequences, roughly 17% of them singletons. Time point described: newly diagnosed GD, antithyroid drugs for less than 3 months. The authors made the TCR library using RNA they extracted from PBMCs. This same sample was also taken into another study, of T cells in Graves' hyperthyroidism and ophthalmopathy.

The material was peripheral blood mononuclear cells (PBMCs), obtained at new diagnosis, from a patient treated with antithyroid drugs. These receptors all come from a woman aged 18-30 years with Graves disease.

This clonotype was detected many times. This rearrangement joins TRBV30 to TRBJ2-3, with D unresolved. This CDR3 comprises 11 residues. Germline loops: CDR1 GTSNPN, CDR2 SVGIG (reference sequence). V lost 3 bases and J lost 3, with 4 bases in between. CDR3 residues: CAWSGTDTQYF. The CDR3 DNA reads TGTGCCTGGAGCGGGACAGATACGCAGTATTTT.

The rearrangement links TRBV10-3 to TRBJ2-3; 8 bases fit TRBD1. V shed 10 bases and J 6 bases; nucleotides not matched to a gene: 9. The CDR3 is 13 amino acids. CDR1 is ENHRY, CDR2 SYGVKD, per germline. Written as DNA, the CDR3 is TGTGCCACTGGGGACAGGCCGCGGGATACGCAGTATTTT. This codes for CATGDRPRDTQYF.